This T cell receptor (beta chain) stems from a study of T-cell memory formation after mild COVID-19. Study summary: Clustering of TCRs was largely donor specific. Study-wide results and limits: Clones that contracted from day 15 to 85 had balanced CD4/CD8; later expanders were CD4+ biased. Contracting CD4+ clones lay largely in CM and EM, with CD8+ ones residing in EMRA.

This clonotype came up a few times. As yet, its antigen is unknown. Each CDR3 protein gets one entry after TCRdb re-called the 5' RACE reads with MiXCR. The table includes 150,000 to 200,000 distinct CDR3 sequences, 20% to 25% detected once. With V trimmed by 2 bases and J by 9 bases, 5 bases remained unmatched. The CDR3 has 15 amino acids. From germline, CDR1 is PRHDT and CDR2 FYEKMQ (reference sequence). Specimen: PBMCs or a T cell subset sorted from them (not recorded which). This TCR came from an adult woman who had mild COVID-19 (a few samples of this study predate the infection). Cell type and time point are not known. The genes are TRBV13 and TRBJ2-1, with 12 positions matching TRBD1. CDR3 in DNA: TGTGCCAGCAGCTTATCCGGGACAGGGGGCTGTGAGCAGTTCTTC. This encodes CASSLSGTGGCEQFF.